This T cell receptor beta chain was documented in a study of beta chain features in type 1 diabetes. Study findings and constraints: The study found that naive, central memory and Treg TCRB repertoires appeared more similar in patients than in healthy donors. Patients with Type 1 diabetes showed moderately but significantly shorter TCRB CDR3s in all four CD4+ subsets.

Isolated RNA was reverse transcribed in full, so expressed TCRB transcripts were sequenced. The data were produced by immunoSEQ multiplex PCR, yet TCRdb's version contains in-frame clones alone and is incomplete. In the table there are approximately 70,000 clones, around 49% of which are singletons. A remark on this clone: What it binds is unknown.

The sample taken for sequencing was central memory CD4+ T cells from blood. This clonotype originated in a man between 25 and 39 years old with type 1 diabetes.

The CDR3 reads CASSYRFVGRGARYNEQFF. The CDR3 region has the DNA TGCGCCAGCAGTTACCGATTTGTCGGCCGGGGGGCGAGATACAATGAGCAGTTCTTC. The chain uses TRBV23-1 and TRBJ2-1; maybe TRBD2 (7 bases). TRBV23-1 is treated as an ORF (open reading frame) with a function not yet certain. CDR3 size: 19 residues. The V and J ends lost 5 bases and 4 bases respectively, with 27 bases between them.